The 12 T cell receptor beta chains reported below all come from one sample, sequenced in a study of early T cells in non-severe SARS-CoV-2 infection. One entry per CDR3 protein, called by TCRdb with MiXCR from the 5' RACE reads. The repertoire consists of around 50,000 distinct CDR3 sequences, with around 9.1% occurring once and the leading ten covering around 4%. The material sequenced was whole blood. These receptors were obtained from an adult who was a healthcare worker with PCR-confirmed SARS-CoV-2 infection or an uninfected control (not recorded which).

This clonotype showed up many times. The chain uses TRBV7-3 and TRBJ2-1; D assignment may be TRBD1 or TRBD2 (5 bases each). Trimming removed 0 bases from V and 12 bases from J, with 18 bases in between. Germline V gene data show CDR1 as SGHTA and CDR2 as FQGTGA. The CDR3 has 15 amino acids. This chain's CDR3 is CASSLTGGPSYGQFF. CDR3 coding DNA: TGTGCCAGCAGCTTAACTGGGGGACCTTCCTATGGGCAGTTCTTC.

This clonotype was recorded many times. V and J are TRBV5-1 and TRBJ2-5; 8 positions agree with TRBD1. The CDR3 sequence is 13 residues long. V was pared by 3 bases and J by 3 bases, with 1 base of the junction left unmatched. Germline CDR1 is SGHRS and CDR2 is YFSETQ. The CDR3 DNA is TGCGCCAGCAGCTCGACAGGGGAAGAGACCCAGTACTTC. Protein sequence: CASSSTGEETQYF. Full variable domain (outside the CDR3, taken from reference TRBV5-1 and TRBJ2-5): KAGVTQTPRYLIKTRGQQVTLSCSPISGHRSVSWYQQTPGQGLQFLFEYFSETQRNKGNFPGRFSGRQFSNSRSEMNVSTLELGDSALYLCASSSTGEETQYFGPGTRLLVL.

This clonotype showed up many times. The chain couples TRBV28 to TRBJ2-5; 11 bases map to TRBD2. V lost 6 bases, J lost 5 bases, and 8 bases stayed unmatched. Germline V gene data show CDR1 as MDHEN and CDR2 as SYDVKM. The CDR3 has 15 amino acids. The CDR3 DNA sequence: TGTGCCAGCAGCGATACTAGCGGGGGCGGGGAGACCCAGTACTTC. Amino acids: CASSDTSGGGETQYF.

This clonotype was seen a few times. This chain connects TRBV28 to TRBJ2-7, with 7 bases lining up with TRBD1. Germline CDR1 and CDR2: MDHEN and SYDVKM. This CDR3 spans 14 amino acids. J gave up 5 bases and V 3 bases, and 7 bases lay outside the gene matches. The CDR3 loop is CASSFRGRLHEQYF. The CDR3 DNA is TGTGCCAGCAGTTTTAGGGGGCGATTACACGAGCAGTACTTC.

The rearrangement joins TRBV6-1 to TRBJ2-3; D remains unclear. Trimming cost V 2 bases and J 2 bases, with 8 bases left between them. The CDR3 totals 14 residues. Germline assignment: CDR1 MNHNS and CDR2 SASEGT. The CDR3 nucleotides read TGTGCCAGCAGTGAATATCCCCACACAGATACGCAGTATTTT. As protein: CASSEYPHTDTQYF.

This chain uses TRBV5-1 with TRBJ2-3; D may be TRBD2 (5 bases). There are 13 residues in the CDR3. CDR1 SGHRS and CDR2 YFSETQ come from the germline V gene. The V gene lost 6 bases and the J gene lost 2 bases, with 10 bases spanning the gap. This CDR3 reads CASTRRNTDTQYF. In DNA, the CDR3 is TGCGCCAGCACCCGGAGGAACACAGATACGCAGTATTTT.

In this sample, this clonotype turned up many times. CDR3 region: CASSQEEGDEQFF. CDR3 sequence (DNA): TGTGCCAGCAGCCAAGAGGAGGGGGATGAGCAGTTCTTC. The rearrangement joins TRBV3-1 to TRBJ2-1; possibly TRBD1 or TRBD2 for D (6 bases each). CDR1 and CDR2 (germline): LGHDT, YNNKEL (reference sequence). The V and J ends lost 0 bases and 8 bases respectively, with 8 bases between them. There are 13 residues in the CDR3.

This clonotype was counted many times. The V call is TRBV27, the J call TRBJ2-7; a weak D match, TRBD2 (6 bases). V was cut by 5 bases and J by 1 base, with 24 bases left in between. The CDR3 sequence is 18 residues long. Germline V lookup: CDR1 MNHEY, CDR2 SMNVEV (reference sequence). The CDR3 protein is CASSTGTGESGGSYEQYF. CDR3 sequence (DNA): TGTGCCAGCAGTACCGGAACGGGAGAGTCGGGCGGTTCCTACGAGCAGTACTTC.

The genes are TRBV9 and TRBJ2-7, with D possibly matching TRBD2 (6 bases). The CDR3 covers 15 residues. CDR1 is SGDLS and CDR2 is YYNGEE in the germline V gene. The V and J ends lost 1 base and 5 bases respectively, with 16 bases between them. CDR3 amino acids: CASSVSGGVRDEQYF. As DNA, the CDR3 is TGTGCCAGCAGCGTAAGTGGAGGGGTTCGGGACGAGCAGTACTTC.

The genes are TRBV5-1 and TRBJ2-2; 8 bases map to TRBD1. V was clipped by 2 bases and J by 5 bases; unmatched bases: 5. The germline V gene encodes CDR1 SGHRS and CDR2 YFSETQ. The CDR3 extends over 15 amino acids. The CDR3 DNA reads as TGCGCCAGCAGCTTAGGGACAGGAGGTACCGGGGAGCTGTTTTTT. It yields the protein CASSLGTGGTGELFF. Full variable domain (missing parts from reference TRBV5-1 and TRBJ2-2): KAGVTQTPRYLIKTRGQQVTLSCSPISGHRSVSWYQQTPGQGLQFLFEYFSETQRNKGNFPGRFSGRQFSNSRSEMNVSTLELGDSALYLCASSLGTGGTGELFFGEGSRLTVL.

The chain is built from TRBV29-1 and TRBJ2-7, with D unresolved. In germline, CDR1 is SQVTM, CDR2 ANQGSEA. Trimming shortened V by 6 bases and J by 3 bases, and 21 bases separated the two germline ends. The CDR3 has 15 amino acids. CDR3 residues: CSVTLEIFPNYEQYF. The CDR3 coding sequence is TGCAGCGTCACACTTGAGATATTTCCCAACTACGAGCAGTACTTC.

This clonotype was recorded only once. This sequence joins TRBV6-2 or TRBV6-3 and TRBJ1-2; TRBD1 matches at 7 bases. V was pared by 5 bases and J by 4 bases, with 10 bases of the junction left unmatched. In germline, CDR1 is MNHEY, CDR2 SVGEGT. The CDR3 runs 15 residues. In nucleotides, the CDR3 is TGTGCCAGCAGTCACCCGGGACAGTTCTCCTATGGCTACACCTTC. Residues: CASSHPGQFSYGYTF.